This TCR beta chain was captured by sequencing in a study of spatial heterogeneity in lung cancer. Study as a whole: Sequence detection consistently recorded a greater number of beta-chain than alpha-chain sequences. A strong correlation was found between TCR transcript counts in tumor regions and a T cell module score derived from matched bulk RNA-seq. General study findings and limits: How many expanded intratumoral alpha and beta TCRs were present tracked the tumor mutation count, which was a count of nonsynonymous mutations. Coverage of tumor T cells was estimated at approximately 7% for alpha chains and 13% to 15% for beta chains.

TCRdb re-analysed the 5' RACE reads in MiXCR, keeping a single row per CDR3 protein. The data show about 2,500 distinct CDR3 sequences, more than 5.5% seen once. Trimming stripped 2 bases from V and 3 bases from J, with 7 bases between. The CDR3 extends over 13 amino acids. The V gene's germline CDR1 is SGHTA and CDR2 FQGNSA. Sample time point: sample taken at primary tumor resection. 72 TRACERx patients with early, untreated non-small cell lung cancer donated samples. This clonotype was counted ten times or more. What it binds is not known. The source is a male donor with early-stage non-small cell lung cancer. This chain links TRBV7-2 with TRBJ1-1; D is unresolved. The starting material was lung tumor tissue, obtained at surgery. In nucleotides, the CDR3 is TGTGCCAGCAGCTTACAACTAGACACTGAAGCTTTCTTT. Residues: CASSLQLDTEAFF.